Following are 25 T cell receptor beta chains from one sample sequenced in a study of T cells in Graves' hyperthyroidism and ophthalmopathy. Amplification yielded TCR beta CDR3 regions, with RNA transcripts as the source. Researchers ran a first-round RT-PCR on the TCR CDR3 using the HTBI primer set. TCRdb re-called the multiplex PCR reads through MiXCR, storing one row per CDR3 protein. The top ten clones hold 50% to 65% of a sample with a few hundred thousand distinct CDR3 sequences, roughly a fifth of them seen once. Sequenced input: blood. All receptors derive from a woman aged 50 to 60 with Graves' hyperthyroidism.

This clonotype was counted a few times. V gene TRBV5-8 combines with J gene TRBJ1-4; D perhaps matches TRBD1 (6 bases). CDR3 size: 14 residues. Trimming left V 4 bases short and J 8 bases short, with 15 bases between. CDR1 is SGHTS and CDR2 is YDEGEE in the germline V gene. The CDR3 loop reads CASSRGGLGEKLFF. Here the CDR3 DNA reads TGTGCCAGCAGCCGTGGGGGGCTCGGAGAAAAACTGTTTTTT.

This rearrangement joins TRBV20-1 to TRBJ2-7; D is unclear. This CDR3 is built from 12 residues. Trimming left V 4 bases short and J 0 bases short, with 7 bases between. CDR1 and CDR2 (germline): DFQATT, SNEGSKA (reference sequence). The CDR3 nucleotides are TGCAGTGCTACGGAGAGCTCCTACGAGCAGTACTTC. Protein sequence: CSATESSYEQYF.

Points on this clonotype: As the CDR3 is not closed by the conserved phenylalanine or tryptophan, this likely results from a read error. The CDR3 spells CSARDGAGEPYNEQFL. The CDR3 nucleotides are TGCAGTGCTAGAGATGGGGCAGGGGAACCCTACAATGAGCAGTTCCTC. The V and J genes are TRBV20-1 and TRBJ2-1, with D perhaps matching TRBD1 (6 bases). Trimming took off 0 bases at V and 2 bases at J, with 14 bases between the two ends. Per the germline V gene, CDR1 is DFQATT and CDR2 is SNEGSKA (reference sequence). The CDR3 has 16 residues.

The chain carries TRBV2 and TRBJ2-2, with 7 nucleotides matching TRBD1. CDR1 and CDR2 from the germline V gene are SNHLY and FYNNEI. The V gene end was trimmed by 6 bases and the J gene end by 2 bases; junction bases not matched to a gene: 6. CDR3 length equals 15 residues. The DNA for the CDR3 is TGTGCCAGCAGGAGTACAGGGGAAAACACCGGGGAGCTGTTTTTT. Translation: CASRSTGENTGELFF.

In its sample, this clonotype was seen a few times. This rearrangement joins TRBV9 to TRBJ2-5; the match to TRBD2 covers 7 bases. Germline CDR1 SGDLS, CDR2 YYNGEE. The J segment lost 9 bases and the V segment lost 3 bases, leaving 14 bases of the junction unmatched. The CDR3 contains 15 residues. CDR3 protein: CASSAYLAEGEAQYF. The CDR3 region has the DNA TGTGCCAGCAGCGCCTACCTAGCGGAGGGTGAGGCCCAGTACTTC.

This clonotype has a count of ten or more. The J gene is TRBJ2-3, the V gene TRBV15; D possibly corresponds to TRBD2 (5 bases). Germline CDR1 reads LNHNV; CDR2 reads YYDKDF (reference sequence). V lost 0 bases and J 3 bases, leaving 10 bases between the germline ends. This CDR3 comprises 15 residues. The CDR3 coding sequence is TGTGCCACCAGCAGAGAACTAGTCGGGACAGATACGCAGTATTTT. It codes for CATSRELVGTDTQYF.

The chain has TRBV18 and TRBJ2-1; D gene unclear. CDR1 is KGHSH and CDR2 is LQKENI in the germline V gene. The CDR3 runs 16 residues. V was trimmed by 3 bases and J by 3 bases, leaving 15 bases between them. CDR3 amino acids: CASSPRDRILYNEQFF. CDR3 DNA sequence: TGTGCCAGCTCACCCAGAGACCGAATCCTCTACAATGAGCAGTTCTTC.

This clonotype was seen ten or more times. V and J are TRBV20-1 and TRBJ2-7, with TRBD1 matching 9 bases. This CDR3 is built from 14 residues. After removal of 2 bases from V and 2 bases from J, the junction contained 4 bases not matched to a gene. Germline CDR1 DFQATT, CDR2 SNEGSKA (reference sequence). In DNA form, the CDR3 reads TGCAGTGCTAGATTAGGACAGGGGCCCTACGAGCAGTACTTC. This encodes CSARLGQGPYEQYF.

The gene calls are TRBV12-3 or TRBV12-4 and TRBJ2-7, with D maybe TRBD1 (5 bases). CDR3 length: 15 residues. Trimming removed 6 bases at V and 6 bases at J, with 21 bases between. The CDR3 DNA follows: TGTGCCAGCAGCCTGCCCCAGGGAAACAGAGCCGAGCAGTACTTC. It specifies CASSLPQGNRAEQYF.

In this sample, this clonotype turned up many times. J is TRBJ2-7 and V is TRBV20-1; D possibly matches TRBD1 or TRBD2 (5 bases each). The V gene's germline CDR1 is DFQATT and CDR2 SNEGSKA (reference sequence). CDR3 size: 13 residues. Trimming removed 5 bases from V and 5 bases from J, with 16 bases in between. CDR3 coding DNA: TGCAGTGCTCTTTCGGGACCGCTGGACGAGCAGTACTTC. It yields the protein CSALSGPLDEQYF.

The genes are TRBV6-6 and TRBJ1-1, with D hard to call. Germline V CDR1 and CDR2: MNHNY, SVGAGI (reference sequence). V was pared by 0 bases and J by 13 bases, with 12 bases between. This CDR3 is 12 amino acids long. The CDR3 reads CASSYSPEPGFF. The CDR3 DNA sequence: TGTGCCAGCAGTTACTCCCCGGAGCCGGGTTTCTTT.

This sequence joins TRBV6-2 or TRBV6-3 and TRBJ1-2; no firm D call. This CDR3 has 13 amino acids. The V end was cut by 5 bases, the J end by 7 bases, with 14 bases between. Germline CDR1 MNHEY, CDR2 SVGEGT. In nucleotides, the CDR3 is TGTGCCAGCAGTCCCCGTGAGTTGGGTGGCTACACCTTC. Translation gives CASSPRELGGYTF.

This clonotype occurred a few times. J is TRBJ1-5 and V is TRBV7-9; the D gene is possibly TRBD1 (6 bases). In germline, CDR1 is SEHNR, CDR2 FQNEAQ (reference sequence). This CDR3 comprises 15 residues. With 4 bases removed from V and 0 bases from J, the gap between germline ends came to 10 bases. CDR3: CASSSGTPSNQPQHF. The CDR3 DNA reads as TGTGCCAGCAGCTCCGGGACACCTAGCAATCAGCCCCAGCATTTT.

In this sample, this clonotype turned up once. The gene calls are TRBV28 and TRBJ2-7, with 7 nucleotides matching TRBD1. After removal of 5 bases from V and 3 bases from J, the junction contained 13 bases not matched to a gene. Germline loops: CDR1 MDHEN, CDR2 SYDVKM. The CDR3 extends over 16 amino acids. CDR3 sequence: CASSPGDSARGYEQYF. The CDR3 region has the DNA TGTGCCAGCAGTCCCGGGGACAGCGCCAGGGGCTACGAGCAGTACTTC.

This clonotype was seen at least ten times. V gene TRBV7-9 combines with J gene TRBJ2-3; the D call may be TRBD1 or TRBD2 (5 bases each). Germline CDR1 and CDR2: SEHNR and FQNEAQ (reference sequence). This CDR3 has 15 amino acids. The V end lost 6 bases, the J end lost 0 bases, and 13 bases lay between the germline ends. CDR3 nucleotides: TGTGCCAGCAGTCGGGGCCTCCATAGCACAGATACGCAGTATTTT. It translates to CASSRGLHSTDTQYF.

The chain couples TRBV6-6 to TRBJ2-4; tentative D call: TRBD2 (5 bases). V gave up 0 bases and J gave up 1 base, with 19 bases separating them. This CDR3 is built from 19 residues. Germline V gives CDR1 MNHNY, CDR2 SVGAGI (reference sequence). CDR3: CASSYSGDSSDWAKNIQYF. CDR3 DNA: TGTGCCAGCAGTTACTCGGGAGATTCGAGCGATTGGGCCAAAAACATTCAGTACTTC.

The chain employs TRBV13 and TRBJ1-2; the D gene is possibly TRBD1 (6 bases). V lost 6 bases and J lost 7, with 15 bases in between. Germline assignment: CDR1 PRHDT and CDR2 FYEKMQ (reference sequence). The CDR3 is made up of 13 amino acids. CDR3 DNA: TGTGCCAGCAGGCCAACAGGGCACGGTGGCTACACCTTC. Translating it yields CASRPTGHGGYTF.

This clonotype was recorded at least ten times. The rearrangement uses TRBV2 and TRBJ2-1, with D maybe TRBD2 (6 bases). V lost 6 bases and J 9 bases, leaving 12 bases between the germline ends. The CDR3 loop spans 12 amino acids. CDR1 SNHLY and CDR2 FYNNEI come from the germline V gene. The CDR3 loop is CASRQLASEQFF. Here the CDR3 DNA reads TGTGCCAGCAGACAACTAGCAAGTGAGCAGTTCTTC. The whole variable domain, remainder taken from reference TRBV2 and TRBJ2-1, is EPEVTQTPSHQVTQMGQEVILRCVPISNHLYFYWYRQILGQKVEFLVSFYNNEISEKSEIFDDQFSVERPDGSNFTLKIRSTKLEDSAMYFCASRQLASEQFFGPGTRLTVL.

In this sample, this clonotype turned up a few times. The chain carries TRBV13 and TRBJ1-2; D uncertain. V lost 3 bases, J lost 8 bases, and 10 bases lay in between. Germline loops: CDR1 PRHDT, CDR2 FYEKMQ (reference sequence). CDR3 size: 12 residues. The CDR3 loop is CASSFLARGYTF. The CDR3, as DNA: TGTGCCAGCAGCTTCCTAGCGCGCGGCTACACCTTC.

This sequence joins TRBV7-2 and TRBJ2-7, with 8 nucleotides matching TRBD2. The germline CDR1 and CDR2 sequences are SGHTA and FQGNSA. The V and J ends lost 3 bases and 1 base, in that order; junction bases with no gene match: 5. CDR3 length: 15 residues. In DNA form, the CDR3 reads TGTGCCAGCAGCTTCGCCGGGACTAGGTCCTACGAGCAGTACTTC. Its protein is CASSFAGTRSYEQYF.

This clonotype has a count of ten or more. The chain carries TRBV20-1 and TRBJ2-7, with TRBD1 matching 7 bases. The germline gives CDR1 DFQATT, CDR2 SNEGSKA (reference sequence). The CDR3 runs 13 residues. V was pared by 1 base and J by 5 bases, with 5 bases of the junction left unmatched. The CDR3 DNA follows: TGCAGTGCTAGAGCTACTACAGGGGACGAGCAGTACTTC. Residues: CSARATTGDEQYF.

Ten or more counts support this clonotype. The CDR3 is CASSLDPGQGLYEQYF. CDR3 DNA: TGTGCCAGCAGCTTAGACCCGGGACAGGGGCTCTACGAGCAGTACTTC. V is TRBV11-2 and J is TRBJ2-7; 10 nucleotides match TRBD1. Germline V gene lookup returns CDR1 SGHAT and CDR2 FQNNGV. The CDR3 spans 16 residues. Germline trimming cut 0 bases from V and 3 bases from J; bases unmatched to any gene: 5. Full variable domain (missing parts from reference TRBV11-2 and TRBJ2-7): EAGVAQSPRYKIIEKRQSVAFWCNPISGHATLYWYQQILGQGPKLLIQFQNNGVVDDSQLPKDRFSAERLKGVDSTLKIQPAKLEDSAVYLCASSLDPGQGLYEQYFGPGTRLTVT.

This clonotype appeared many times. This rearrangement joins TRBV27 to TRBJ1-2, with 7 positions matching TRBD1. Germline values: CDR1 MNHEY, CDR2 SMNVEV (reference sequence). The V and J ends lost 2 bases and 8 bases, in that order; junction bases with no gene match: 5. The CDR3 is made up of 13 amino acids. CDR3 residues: CASSLRQGFGYTF. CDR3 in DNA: TGTGCCAGCAGTTTAAGACAGGGCTTCGGCTACACCTTC.

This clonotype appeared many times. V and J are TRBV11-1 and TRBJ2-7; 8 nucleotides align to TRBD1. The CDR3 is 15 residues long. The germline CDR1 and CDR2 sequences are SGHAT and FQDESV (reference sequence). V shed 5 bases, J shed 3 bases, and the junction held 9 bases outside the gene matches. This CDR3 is CASSPRGQAGYEQYF. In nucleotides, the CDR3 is TGTGCCAGCAGCCCCCGGGGACAGGCCGGCTACGAGCAGTACTTC.

Here the CDR3 DNA reads TGTGCCACCAGTGTGAGGGCCACGGGGACCGGGGAGCTGTTTTTT. This sequence encodes CATSVRATGTGELFF. V and J are TRBV24-1 and TRBJ2-2, with D tentatively TRBD2 (5 bases). From germline, CDR1 is KGHDR and CDR2 SFDVKD. The CDR3 consists of 15 residues. Trimming removed 5 bases from V and 5 bases from J, with 14 bases in between.